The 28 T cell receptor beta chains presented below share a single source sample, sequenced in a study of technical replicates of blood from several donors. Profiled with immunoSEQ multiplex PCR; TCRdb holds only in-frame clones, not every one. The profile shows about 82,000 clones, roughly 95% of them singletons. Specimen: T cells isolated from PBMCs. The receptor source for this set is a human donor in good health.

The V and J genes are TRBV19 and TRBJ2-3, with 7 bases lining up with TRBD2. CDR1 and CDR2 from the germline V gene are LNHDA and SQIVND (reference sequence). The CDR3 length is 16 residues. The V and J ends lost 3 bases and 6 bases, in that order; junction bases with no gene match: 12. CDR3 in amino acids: CASSMGLAGSGDTQYF. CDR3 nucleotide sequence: TGTGCCAGTAGTATGGGTTTAGCGGGCTCTGGGGATACGCAGTATTTT.

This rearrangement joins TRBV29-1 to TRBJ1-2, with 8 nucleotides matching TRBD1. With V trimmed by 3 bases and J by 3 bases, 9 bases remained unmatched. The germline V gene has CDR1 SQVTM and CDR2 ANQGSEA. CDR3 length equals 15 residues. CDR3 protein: CSVDVRDRYDYGYTF. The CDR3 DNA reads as TGCAGCGTTGATGTCCGGGACAGGTATGACTATGGCTACACCTTC.

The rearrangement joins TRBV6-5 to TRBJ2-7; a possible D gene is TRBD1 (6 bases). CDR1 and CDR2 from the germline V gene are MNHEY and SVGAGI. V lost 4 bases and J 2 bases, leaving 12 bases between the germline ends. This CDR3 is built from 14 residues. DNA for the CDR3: TGTGCCAGCAGTTTCTCGACAGGAACCTACGAGCAGTACTTC. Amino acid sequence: CASSFSTGTYEQYF.

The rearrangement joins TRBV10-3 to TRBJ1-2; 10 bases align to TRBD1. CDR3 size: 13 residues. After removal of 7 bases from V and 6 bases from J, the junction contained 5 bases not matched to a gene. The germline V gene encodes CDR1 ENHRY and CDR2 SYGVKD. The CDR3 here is CAITGQGSHGYTF. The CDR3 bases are TGTGCCATCACGGGACAGGGGAGTCATGGCTACACCTTC.

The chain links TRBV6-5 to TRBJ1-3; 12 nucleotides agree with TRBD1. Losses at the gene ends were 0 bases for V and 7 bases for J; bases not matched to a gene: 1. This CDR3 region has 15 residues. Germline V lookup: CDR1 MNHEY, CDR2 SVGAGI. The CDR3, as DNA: TGTGCCAGCAGTTACTCGGGACAGGGGGCCAACACCATATATTTT. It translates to CASSYSGQGANTIYF.

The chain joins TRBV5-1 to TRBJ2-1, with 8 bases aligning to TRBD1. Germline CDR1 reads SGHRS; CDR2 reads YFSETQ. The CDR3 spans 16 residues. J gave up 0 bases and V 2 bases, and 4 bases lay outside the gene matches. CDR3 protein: CASSFTGGSSYNEQFF. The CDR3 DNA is TGCGCCAGCAGCTTTACAGGGGGTAGCTCCTACAATGAGCAGTTCTTC.

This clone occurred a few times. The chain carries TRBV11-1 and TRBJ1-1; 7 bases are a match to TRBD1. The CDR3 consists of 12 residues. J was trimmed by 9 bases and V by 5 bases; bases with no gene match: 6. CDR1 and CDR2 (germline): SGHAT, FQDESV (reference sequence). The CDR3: CASSENRGKAFF. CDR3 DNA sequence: TGTGCCAGCAGCGAAAACAGGGGCAAAGCTTTCTTT. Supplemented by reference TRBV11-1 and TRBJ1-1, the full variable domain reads EAEVAQSPRYKITEKSQAVAFWCDPISGHATLYWYRQILGQGPELLVQFQDESVVDDSQLPKDRFSAERLKGVDSTLKIQPAELGDSAMYLCASSENRGKAFFGQGTRLTVV.

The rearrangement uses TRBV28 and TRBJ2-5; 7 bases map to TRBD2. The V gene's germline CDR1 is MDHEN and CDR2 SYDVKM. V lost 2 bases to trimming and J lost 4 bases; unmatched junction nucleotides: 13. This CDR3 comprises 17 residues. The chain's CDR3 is CASSLDPSGRERETQYF. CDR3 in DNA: TGTGCCAGCAGTTTAGACCCATCGGGGCGGGAGAGAGAGACCCAGTACTTC.

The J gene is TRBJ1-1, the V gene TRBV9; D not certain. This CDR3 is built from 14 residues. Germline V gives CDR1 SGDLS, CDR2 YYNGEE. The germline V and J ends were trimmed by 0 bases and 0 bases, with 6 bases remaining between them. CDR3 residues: CASSVGAMNTEAFF. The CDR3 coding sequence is TGTGCCAGCAGCGTAGGTGCTATGAACACTGAAGCTTTCTTT.

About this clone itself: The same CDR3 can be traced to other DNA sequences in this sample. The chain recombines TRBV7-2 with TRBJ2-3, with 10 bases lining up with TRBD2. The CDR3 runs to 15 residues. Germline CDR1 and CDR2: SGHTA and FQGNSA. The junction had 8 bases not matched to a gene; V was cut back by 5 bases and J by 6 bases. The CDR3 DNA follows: TGTGCCAGCAGCCCCAGCGGGAGGGCCAGGGATACGCAGTATTTT. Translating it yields CASSPSGRARDTQYF.

The CDR3 coding sequence is TGTGCCTGGAGTGCCGGGCGGGGTGCCTACGAGCAGTACTTC. As protein: CAWSAGRGAYEQYF. The chain joins TRBV30 to TRBJ2-7; tentatively, D is TRBD2 (6 bases). V gave up 1 base and J gave up 2 bases, with 12 bases separating them. CDR3 length: 14 amino acids. Per the germline V gene, CDR1 is GTSNPN and CDR2 is SVGIG (reference sequence).

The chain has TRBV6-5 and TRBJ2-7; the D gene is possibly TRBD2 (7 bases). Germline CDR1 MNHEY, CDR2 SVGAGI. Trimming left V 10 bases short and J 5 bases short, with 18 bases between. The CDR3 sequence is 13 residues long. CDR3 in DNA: TGTGCCACAGGGGAGGGAATGTTCAACGAGCAGTACTTC. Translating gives CATGEGMFNEQYF.

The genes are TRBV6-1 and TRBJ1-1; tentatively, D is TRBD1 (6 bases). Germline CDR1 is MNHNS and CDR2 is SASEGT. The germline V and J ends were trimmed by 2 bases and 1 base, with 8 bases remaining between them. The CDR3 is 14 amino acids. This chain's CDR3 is CASSEQGWNTEAFF. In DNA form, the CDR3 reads TGTGCCAGCAGTGAACAGGGGTGGAACACTGAAGCTTTCTTT.

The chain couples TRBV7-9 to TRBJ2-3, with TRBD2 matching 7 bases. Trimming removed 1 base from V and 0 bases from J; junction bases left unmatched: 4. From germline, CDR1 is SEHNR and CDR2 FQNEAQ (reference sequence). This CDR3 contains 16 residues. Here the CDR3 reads CASSLGSGASTDTQYF. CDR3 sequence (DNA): TGTGCCAGCAGCTTAGGCAGCGGGGCTAGCACAGATACGCAGTATTTT.

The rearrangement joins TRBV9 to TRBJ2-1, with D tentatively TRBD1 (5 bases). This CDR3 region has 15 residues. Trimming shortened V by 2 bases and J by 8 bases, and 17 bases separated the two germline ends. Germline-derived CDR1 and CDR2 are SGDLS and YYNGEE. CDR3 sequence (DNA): TGTGCCAGCAGCGTTCGTGGGGCCCAATCGGATGAGCAGTTCTTC. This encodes CASSVRGAQSDEQFF.

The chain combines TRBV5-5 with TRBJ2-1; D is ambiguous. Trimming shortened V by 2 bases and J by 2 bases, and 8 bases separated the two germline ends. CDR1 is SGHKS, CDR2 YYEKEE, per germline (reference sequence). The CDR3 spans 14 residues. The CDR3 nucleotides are TGTGCCAGCAGCTTAATAGAGACCTACAATGAGCAGTTCTTC. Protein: CASSLIETYNEQFF.

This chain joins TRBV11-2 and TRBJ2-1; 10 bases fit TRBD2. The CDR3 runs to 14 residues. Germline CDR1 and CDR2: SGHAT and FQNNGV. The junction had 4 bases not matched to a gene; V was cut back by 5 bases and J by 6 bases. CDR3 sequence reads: CASSGTSACNEQFF. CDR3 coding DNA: TGTGCCAGCAGCGGGACTAGCGCCTGCAATGAGCAGTTCTTC. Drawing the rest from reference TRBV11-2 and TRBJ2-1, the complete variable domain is EAGVAQSPRYKIIEKRQSVAFWCNPISGHATLYWYQQILGQGPKLLIQFQNNGVVDDSQLPKDRFSAERLKGVDSTLKIQPAKLEDSAVYLCASSGTSACNEQFFGPGTRLTVL.

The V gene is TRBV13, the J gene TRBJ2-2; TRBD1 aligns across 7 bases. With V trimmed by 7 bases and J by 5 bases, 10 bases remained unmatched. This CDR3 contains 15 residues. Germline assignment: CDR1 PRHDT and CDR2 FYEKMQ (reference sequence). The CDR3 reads CASIPRGSTTGELFF. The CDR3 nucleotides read TGTGCCAGCATCCCCAGGGGGAGTACAACCGGGGAGCTGTTTTTT.

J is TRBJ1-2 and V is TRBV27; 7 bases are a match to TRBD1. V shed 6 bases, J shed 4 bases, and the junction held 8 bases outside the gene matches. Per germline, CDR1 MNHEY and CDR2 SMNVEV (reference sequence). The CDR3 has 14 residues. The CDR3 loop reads CASSPWDSLYGYTF. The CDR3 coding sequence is TGTGCCAGCAGCCCATGGGACAGCCTCTATGGCTACACCTTC.

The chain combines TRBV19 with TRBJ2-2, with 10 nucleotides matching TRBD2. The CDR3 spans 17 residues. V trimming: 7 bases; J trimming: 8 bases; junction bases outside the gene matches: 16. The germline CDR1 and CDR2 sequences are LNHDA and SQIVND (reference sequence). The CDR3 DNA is TGTGCCAGTACTGTACTAGCGGGAATACGAACACCGGGGGAGCTGTTTTTT. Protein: CASTVLAGIRTPGELFF.

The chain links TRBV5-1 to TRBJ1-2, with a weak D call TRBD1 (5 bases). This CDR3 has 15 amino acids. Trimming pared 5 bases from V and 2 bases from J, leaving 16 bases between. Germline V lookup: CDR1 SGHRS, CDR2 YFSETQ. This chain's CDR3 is CASRTENNLNYGYTF. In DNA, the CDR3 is TGCGCCAGCAGGACAGAAAACAACCTCAACTATGGCTACACCTTC. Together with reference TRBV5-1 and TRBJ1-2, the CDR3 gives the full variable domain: KAGVTQTPRYLIKTRGQQVTLSCSPISGHRSVSWYQQTPGQGLQFLFEYFSETQRNKGNFPGRFSGRQFSNSRSEMNVSTLELGDSALYLCASRTENNLNYGYTFGSGTRLTVV.

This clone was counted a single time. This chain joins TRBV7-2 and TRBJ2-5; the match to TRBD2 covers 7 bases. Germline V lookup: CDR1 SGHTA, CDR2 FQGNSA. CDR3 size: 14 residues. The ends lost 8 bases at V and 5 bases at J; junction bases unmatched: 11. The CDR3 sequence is CASSTLRGWETQYF. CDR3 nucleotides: TGTGCCAGCTCGACACTGCGGGGGTGGGAGACCCAGTACTTC.

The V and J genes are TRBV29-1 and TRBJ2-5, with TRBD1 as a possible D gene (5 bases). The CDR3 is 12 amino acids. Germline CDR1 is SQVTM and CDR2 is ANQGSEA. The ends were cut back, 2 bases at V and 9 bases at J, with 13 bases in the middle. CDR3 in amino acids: CSVETGPRAQYF. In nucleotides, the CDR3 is TGCAGCGTTGAAACAGGTCCTAGGGCCCAGTACTTC. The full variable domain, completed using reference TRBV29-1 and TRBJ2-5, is SAVISQKPSRDICQRGTSLTIQCQVDSQVTMMFWYRQQPGQSLTLIATANQGSEATYESGFVIDKFPISRPNLTFSTLTVSNMSPEDSSIYLCSVETGPRAQYFGPGTRLLVL.

The CDR3 region is CASNTLVSYEQYF. The CDR3 bases are TGCGCCAGCAACACACTAGTTTCCTACGAGCAGTACTTC. The chain couples TRBV10-2 to TRBJ2-7; D possibly corresponds to TRBD2 (5 bases). Trimming took off 7 bases at V and 1 base at J, with 11 bases between the two ends. The CDR3 totals 13 residues. Germline V gene lookup returns CDR1 WSHSY and CDR2 SAAADI.

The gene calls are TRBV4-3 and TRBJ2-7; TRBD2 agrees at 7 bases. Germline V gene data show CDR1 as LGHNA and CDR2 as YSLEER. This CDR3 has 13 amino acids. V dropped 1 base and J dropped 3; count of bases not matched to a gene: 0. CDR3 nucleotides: TGCGCCAGCAGCCAAGGGGGGGGCTACGAGCAGTACTTC. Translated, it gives CASSQGGGYEQYF.

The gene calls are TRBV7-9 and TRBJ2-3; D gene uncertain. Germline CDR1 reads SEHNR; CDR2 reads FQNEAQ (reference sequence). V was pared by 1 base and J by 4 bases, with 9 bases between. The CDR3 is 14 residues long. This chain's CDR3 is CASSLGDAADTQYF. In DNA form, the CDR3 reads TGTGCCAGCAGCTTAGGAGATGCGGCAGATACGCAGTATTTT. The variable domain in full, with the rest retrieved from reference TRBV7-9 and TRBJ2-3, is DTGVSQNPRHKITKRGQNVTFRCDPISEHNRLYWYRQTLGQGPEFLTYFQNEAQLEKSRLLSDRFSAERPKGSFSTLEIQRTEQGDSAMYLCASSLGDAADTQYFGPGTRLTVL.

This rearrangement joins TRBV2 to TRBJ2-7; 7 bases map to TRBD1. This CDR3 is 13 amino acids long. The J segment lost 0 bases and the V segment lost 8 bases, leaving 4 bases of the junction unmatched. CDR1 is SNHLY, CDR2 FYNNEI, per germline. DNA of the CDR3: TGTGCCAGCGCCCGGGACAGCTCCTACGAGCAGTACTTC. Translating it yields CASARDSSYEQYF.

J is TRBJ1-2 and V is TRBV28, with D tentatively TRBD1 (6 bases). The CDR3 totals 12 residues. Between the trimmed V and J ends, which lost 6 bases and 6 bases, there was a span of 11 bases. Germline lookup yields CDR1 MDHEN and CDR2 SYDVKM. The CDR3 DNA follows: TGTGCCAGCAGGGGAACAGGGCATGGCTACACCTTC. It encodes CASRGTGHGYTF.